This is a list of T cell receptor beta chains from one sample in a study of T-cell reconstitution after alpha-beta-depleted transplantation in children. One entry per CDR3 protein, called by TCRdb with MiXCR from the PCR reads. Of approximately 7,000 distinct CDR3 sequences in the sample, around a tenth were seen once. The sequences come from PBMCs, mostly from graft donor cells, collected 180 days after TCRalphabeta/CD19-depleted stem cell transplant. The receptors derive from a child under two years old who had a stem cell transplant for acute myeloid leukemia, so the T cells may come from the graft donor. Both conserved end residues are part of each CDR3.

v_call: TRBV15
cdr3_aa: CATSRVQGREYF

v_call: TRBV28
cdr3_aa: CASSLWDRGTEAFF

v_call: TRBV4-3
cdr3_aa: CASSQEGGRYTGELFF

v_call: TRBV21-1
cdr3_aa: CASSKALKGAPSGSPIICTDTQYF

v_call: TRBV7-2
cdr3_aa: CASSLERRLAGNQPQHF

v_call: TRBV18
cdr3_aa: CASSRSGQGNTIYF

v_call: TRBV6-2/TRBV6-3
cdr3_aa: CASRSPSRNTEAFF

v_call: TRBV5-1
cdr3_aa: CASSPRTGERYEQYF

v_call: TRBV12-3/TRBV12-4
cdr3_aa: CASSYQGWNEQFF

v_call: TRBV15
cdr3_aa: CATSRPRDNCGELFF

v_call: TRBV21-1
cdr3_aa: CASSKKGPWTGITEQYF

v_call: TRBV7-2
cdr3_aa: CASSLRVGGYYEQYF

v_call: TRBV6-2/TRBV6-3
cdr3_aa: CASSYRLAGIYEQYF

v_call: TRBV20-1
cdr3_aa: CSARGETGLGDTQYF

v_call: TRBV5-6
cdr3_aa: CASSPGTGNTGELFF

v_call: TRBV7-8
cdr3_aa: CASSLPGLASYNEQFF

v_call: TRBV19
cdr3_aa: CASSITFSRFGEQYF

v_call: TRBV20-1
cdr3_aa: CSARVPPAGLINEQFF

v_call: TRBV7-2
cdr3_aa: CASSLGGPRAFF

v_call: TRBV4-2
cdr3_aa: CASSQEPAGESTDTQYF

v_call: TRBV14
cdr3_aa: CASSRNRGSEQYF

v_call: TRBV11-2
cdr3_aa: CASSLGSGSATGELFF

v_call: TRBV6-4
cdr3_aa: CASSDSGTPTGNQPQHF

v_call: TRBV7-9
cdr3_aa: CASSLGWNQETQYF

v_call: TRBV7-2
cdr3_aa: CASSLGRANTEAFF

v_call: TRBV4-2
cdr3_aa: CASSQTAGGPGELFF

v_call: TRBV6-6
cdr3_aa: CAVRPGLAFEQYF

v_call: TRBV3-1
cdr3_aa: CACSQTTFATNSYEQYF

v_call: TRBV3-1
cdr3_aa: CASSQGLAGGSDTQYF

v_call: TRBV24-1
cdr3_aa: CATSDPGTDTQYF

v_call: TRBV27
cdr3_aa: CASMEGGKNTEAFF

v_call: TRBV14
cdr3_aa: CASSQRQAPNTGELFF

v_call: TRBV19
cdr3_aa: CASRNTGKANNEQFF

v_call: TRBV18
cdr3_aa: CASSPRGGLSYEQYF

v_call: TRBV5-6
cdr3_aa: CASRLDWSSYNEQFF

v_call: TRBV7-9
cdr3_aa: CASSANSGANVLTF

v_call: TRBV29-1
cdr3_aa: CSVGGTPYEQYF

v_call: TRBV18
cdr3_aa: CASSPPEPSGVKTQYF

v_call: TRBV4-1
cdr3_aa: CASSRSHRDGYTF

v_call: TRBV18
cdr3_aa: CASSPREYSYNEQFF

v_call: TRBV18
cdr3_aa: CASSPGMGESVREQYF

v_call: TRBV6-5
cdr3_aa: CASRPGLAGVTAWGNEQFF

v_call: TRBV6-2/TRBV6-3
cdr3_aa: CASSYGQGAWTDTQYF

v_call: TRBV29-1
cdr3_aa: CSVSTSGRGTDTQYF

v_call: TRBV28
cdr3_aa: CATFEGGAFSTDTQYF